These T cell receptor beta chains were read from a single sample in a study of shared clonotypes between healthy human individuals. The repertoire was sequenced with immunoSEQ multiplex PCR; TCRdb's copy has only in-frame clones and lacks some. The data hold some 1.5 million clones, with approximately 96% observed a single time. The sample consisted of naive CD4+ T cells sorted from blood. Receptor source: a man aged 25 to 40 in good health. CDR3s include the opening cysteine and the closing phenylalanine or tryptophan. D genes are given only for firm matches. Not all rows give a size; the values are once, few, many and, for expanded clones, a class.

j_call v_call d_call clone_size cdr3_nt cdr3_aa
TRBJ2-7 TRBV15 - once TGTGCCACCAGCAGAGAACAGAACTCCTACGAGCAGTACTTC CATSREQNSYEQYF
TRBJ2-1 TRBV29-1 TRBD1 - TGCAGCGTTCAGGACAGGGACTCCTACAATGAGCAGTTCTTC CSVQDRDSYNEQFF
TRBJ2-5 TRBV11-2 - - TGTGCCAGCGGGTCTACTACCATACAAGAGACCCAGTACTTC CASGSTTIQETQYF
TRBJ2-7 TRBV5-1 TRBD1 - TGCGCCAGCAGCCGAGGGGGACAGGACTACGAGCAGTACTTC CASSRGGQDYEQYF
TRBJ2-7 TRBV7-9 - - TGTGCCAGCAGCCTCTATCGGGGCACGGGGGAGCAGTACTTC CASSLYRGTGEQYF
TRBJ1-1 TRBV7-9 TRBD1 - TGTGCCAGCAGCTTGCAGGGGGCGGTCACTGAAGCTTTCTTT CASSLQGAVTEAFF
TRBJ1-4 TRBV4-1 - - TGCGCCAGCAGCCAAGATCTTCCGGGGATCAATGAAAAACTGTTTTTT CASSQDLPGINEKLFF
TRBJ2-2 TRBV27 TRBD2 - TGTGCCAGCAAAGGACTAGCGGGAAGGACCGGGGAGCTGTTTTTT CASKGLAGRTGELFF
TRBJ2-5 TRBV27 TRBD2 - TGTGCCAGCAGTTTTACGGGAGGGAAGGGCGAGACCCAGTACTTC CASSFTGGKGETQYF
TRBJ2-6 TRBV28 - - TGTGCCAGCAGTTTCGTAGGTGTTGGGGCCAACGTCCTGACTTTC CASSFVGVGANVLTF
TRBJ2-1 TRBV7-9 - - TGTGCCAGCAGCTTGAGCGGATCCTCCTACAATGAGCAGTTCTTC CASSLSGSSYNEQFF
TRBJ2-1 TRBV9 TRBD2 - TGTGCCAGCAGCCCCGAGGGGACTAGCGGGAGGGTTTACAATGAGCAGTTCTTC CASSPEGTSGRVYNEQFF
TRBJ2-3 TRBV18 - - TGTGCCAGCTCACCAGGGATCACAGATACGCAGTATTTT CASSPGITDTQYF
TRBJ2-7 TRBV6-1 - - TGTGCCAGCAGTATCCAGGGTAGTCCAAACTACGAGCAGTACTTC CASSIQGSPNYEQYF
TRBJ2-7 TRBV11-2 TRBD1 - TGTGCCAGCAGCCCGCGGACAGGGGCCCGCGTGGAGCAGTACTTC CASSPRTGARVEQYF
TRBJ1-3 TRBV2 - - TGTGCCAGCAGTGATGAGGAAATATCCTCTGGAAACACCATATATTTT CASSDEEISSGNTIYF
TRBJ2-3 TRBV28 TRBD1 - TGTGCCAGCAGTGGCTTACAAAGGGACAGGGTGTCAGATACGCAGTATTTT CASSGLQRDRVSDTQYF
TRBJ1-1 TRBV19 - - TGTGCCAGCTCATCGGGCTTCATGAACACTGAAGCTTTCTTT CASSSGFMNTEAFF
TRBJ1-3 TRBV9 - - TGTGCCAGCAGTACCCACTCTGGAAACACCATATATTTT CASSTHSGNTIYF
TRBJ1-1 TRBV18 TRBD1 - TGTGCCAGCTCACGGGACAGAAAGAACACTGAAGCTTTCTTT CASSRDRKNTEAFF
TRBJ2-5 TRBV5-1 - once TGCGCCAGCAGCTTGTTCGGGGAGCAAGAGACCCAGTACTTC CASSLFGEQETQYF
TRBJ2-1 TRBV11-1 TRBD1 - TGTGCCAGCAGCTTAGCGGGACAGGGGGCTAGGGATGAGCAGTTCTTC CASSLAGQGARDEQFF
TRBJ2-7 TRBV9 - - TGTGCCAGCAGCGTAATCCAGGGATCCGAGCAGTACTTC CASSVIQGSEQYF
TRBJ2-5 TRBV5-4 - - TGTGCCAGCAGCTTGGGTTCACTAGGACAAGAGACCCAGTACTTC CASSLGSLGQETQYF
TRBJ2-1 TRBV28 TRBD2 - TGTGCCAGCAGTTTCTATGGGACTAGCGGGAGTCCCTCCTACAATGAGCAGTTCTTC CASSFYGTSGSPSYNEQFF
TRBJ2-3 TRBV6-1 TRBD2 - TGTGCCAGCAGTGAAGCGCGATCTAGCGGGAGCGCAGATACGCAGTATTTT CASSEARSSGSADTQYF
TRBJ2-1 TRBV14 TRBD2 - TGTGCCAGCAGCCCGCAGCGGGATTCGCACAATGAGCAGTTCTTC CASSPQRDSHNEQFF
TRBJ2-3 TRBV7-8 - - TGTGCCAGCAGCTTACACTCCTTAGATACGCAGTATTTT CASSLHSLDTQYF
TRBJ2-7 TRBV18 TRBD1 - TGTGCCAGCTCACCACGGCAGGGGGACGAGCAGTACTTC CASSPRQGDEQYF
TRBJ2-7 TRBV7-6 - - TGTGCCAGCAGCCCAAGGGGGGCTAGCTGGGAGCAGTACTTC CASSPRGASWEQYF
TRBJ2-7 TRBV7-8 - - TGTGCCAGCAGCCCAGGCCCCGCACCAGGCGGGGCGCAGTTCGAGCAGTACTTC CASSPGPAPGGAQFEQYF
TRBJ2-2 TRBV19 TRBD1 - TGTGCCAGTAAGGGGACAGTAAGGGAGCTGTTTTTT CASKGTVRELFF
TRBJ2-7 TRBV7-2 TRBD2 - TGTGCCAGCAGCGCGGGAGGGTTCGGCGAGCAGTACTTC CASSAGGFGEQYF
TRBJ1-5 TRBV5-5 - - TGTGCCAGCAGCTTGAATAGCAATCAGCCCCAGCATTTT CASSLNSNQPQHF
TRBJ1-5 TRBV10-3 - - TGTGCCATCAGTGCACAGAATCAGCCCCAGCATTTT CAISAQNQPQHF
TRBJ1-2 TRBV7-9 - - TGTGCCAGCAGCTTAGTGCAATATGAGGTTGGCTACACCTTC CASSLVQYEVGYTF
TRBJ2-7 TRBV18 - - TGTGCCAGCTCAAATAGGGGCAATGGGTACGAGCAGTACTTC CASSNRGNGYEQYF
TRBJ2-3 TRBV4-2 TRBD2 - TGTGCCAGCAGCCAAGATCCGGGACTAGGATCAGATACGCAGTATTTT CASSQDPGLGSDTQYF
TRBJ2-7 TRBV5-6 TRBD2 - TGTGCCAGCAGCTTGGATGGGCGGGGACTAGCGGCTCCGAGGCAGTACTTC CASSLDGRGLAAPRQYF
TRBJ1-5 TRBV7-2 - - TGTGCCAGCAGCTTAGACGGAGGGGGGCCCCAGCATTTT CASSLDGGGPQHF
TRBJ1-1 TRBV15 - - TGTGCCACCAGCAGAACCGGGATTGAAGCTTTCTTT CATSRTGIEAFF
TRBJ2-3 TRBV10-1 TRBD1 - TGCGCCAGTGGGACAGGGGACTTGGCAGATACGCAGTATTTT CASGTGDLADTQYF
TRBJ2-1 TRBV5-1 TRBD1 - TGCGCCAGCAGCTCCCGGGACAGTGCGAAGCAGTTCTTC CASSSRDSAKQFF
TRBJ2-1 TRBV2 TRBD1 - TGTGCCAGCAAGACAGGGACCTACAATGAGCAGTTCTTC CASKTGTYNEQFF
TRBJ2-7 TRBV10-1 - - TGCGCCAGCAGTGAGCGTGACGAGCAGTACTTC CASSERDEQYF
TRBJ1-5 TRBV2 - - TGTGCCAGCAGCCCAGGACTCAATCAGCCCCAGCATTTT CASSPGLNQPQHF
TRBJ1-2 TRBV18 - - TGTGCCAGCTCCCCAGAGCTCGGGGGGGAGAAGTATGGCTACACCTTC CASSPELGGEKYGYTF